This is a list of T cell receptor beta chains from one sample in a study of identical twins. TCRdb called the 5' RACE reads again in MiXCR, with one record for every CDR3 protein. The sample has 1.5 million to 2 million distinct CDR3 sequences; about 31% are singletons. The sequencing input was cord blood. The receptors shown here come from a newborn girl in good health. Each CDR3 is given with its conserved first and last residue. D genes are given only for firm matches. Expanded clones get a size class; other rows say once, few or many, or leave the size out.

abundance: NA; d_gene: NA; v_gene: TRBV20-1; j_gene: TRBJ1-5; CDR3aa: CSARGAGNQPQHF; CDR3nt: TGCAGTGCTAGAGGGGCGGGGAATCAGCCCCAGCATTTT
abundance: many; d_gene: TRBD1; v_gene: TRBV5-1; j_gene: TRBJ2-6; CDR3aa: CASSLARDRVSSGANVLTF; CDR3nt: TGCGCCAGCAGCTTGGCTCGGGACAGGGTTTCTTCTGGGGCCAACGTCCTGACTTTC
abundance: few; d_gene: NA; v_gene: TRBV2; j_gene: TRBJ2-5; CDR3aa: CASSPRRAETQYF; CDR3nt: TGTGCCAGCAGTCCCCGCAGGGCGGAGACCCAGTACTTC
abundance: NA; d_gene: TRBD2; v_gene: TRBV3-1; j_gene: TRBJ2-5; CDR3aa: CASSQMAGVQETQYF; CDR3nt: TGTGCCAGCAGCCAAATGGCGGGGGTCCAAGAGACCCAGTACTTC
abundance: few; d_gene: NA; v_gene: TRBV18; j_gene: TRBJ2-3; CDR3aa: CASSPDIASTDTQYF; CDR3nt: TGTGCCAGCTCACCGGACATAGCTAGCACAGATACGCAGTATTTT
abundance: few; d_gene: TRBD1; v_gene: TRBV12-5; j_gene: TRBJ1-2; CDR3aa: CASGFGGQGPNYGYTF; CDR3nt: TGTGCTAGTGGTTTCGGGGGACAGGGTCCTAACTATGGCTACACCTTC
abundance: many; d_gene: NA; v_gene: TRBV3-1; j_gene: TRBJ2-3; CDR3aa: CASSQRQDTQYF; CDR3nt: TGTGCCAGCAGCCAGCGTCAAGATACGCAGTATTTT
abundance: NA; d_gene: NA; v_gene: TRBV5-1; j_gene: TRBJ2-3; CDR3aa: CASSLSYGLPSTDTQYF; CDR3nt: TGCGCCAGCAGCTTGTCTTATGGCTTACCGAGCACAGATACGCAGTATTTT
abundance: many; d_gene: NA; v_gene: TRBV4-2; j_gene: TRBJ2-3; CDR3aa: CASSQEGTDTQYF; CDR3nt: TGTGCCAGCAGCCAAGAAGGCACAGATACGCAGTATTTT
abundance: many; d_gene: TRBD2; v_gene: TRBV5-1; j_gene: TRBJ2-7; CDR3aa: CASSLALAGVYEQYF; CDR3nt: TGCGCCAGCAGCTTGGCACTAGCGGGAGTTTACGAGCAGTACTTC
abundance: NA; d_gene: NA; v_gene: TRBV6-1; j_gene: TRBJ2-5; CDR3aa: CASSEGKTLIKETQYF; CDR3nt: TGTGCCAGCAGTGAAGGGAAAACTTTAATTAAAGAGACCCAGTACTTC
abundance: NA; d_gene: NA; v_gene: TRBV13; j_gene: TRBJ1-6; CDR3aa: CASSLEPGRDSPLHF; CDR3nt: TGTGCCAGCAGCTTAGAGCCAGGGAGAGATTCACCCCTCCACTTT
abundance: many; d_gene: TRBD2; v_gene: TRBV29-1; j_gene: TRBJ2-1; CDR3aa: CSVEDPGTSGQLSSYNEQFF; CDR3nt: TGCAGCGTTGAAGACCCAGGGACTAGCGGTCAACTGAGCTCCTACAATGAGCAGTTCTTC
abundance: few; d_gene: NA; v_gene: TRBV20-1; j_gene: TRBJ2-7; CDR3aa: CSARLSSGTYYEQYF; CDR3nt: TGCAGTGCTAGATTGTCTTCCGGGACTTACTACGAGCAGTACTTC
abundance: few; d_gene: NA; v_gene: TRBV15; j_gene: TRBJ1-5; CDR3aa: CATSRGSQGRKSQPQHF; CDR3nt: TGTGCCACCAGCAGAGGAAGTCAGGGGAGGAAGAGTCAGCCCCAGCATTTT
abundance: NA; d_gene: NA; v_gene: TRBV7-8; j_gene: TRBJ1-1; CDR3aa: CASSLGVKVPSEAFF; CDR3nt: TGTGCCAGCAGCCTAGGTGTGAAGGTGCCAAGTGAAGCTTTCTTT
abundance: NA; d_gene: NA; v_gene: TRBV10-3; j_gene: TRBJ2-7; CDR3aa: CAISEDHYEQYF; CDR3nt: TGTGCCATCAGTGAGGATCACTACGAGCAGTACTTC
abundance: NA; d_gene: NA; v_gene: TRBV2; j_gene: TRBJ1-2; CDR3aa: CASSEVVRGLGDYGYTF; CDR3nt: TGTGCCAGCAGTGAAGTGGTCAGGGGATTAGGGGATTATGGCTACACCTTC
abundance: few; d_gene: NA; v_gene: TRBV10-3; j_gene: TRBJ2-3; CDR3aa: CAIGLIDTQYF; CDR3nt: TGTGCCATCGGGCTTATAGATACGCAGTATTTT
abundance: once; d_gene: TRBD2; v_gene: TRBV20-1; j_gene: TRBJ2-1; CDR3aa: CSARDLLAGVYNEQFF; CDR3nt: TGCAGTGCTAGAGATCTACTAGCGGGGGTCTATAATGAGCAGTTCTTC
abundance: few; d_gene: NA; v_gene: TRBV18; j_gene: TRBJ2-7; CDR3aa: CASSPGRRKTAGEQYF; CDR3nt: TGTGCCAGCTCACCCGGCCGGAGGAAAACCGCCGGCGAGCAGTACTTC
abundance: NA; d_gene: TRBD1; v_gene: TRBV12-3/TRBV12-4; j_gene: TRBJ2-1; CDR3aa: CASKQAGGAYNEQFF; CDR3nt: TGTGCCAGCAAGCAGGCAGGGGGCGCTTACAATGAGCAGTTCTTC
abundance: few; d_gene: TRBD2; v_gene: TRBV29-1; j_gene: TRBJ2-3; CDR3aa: CSSPGREGQDTQYF; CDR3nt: TGCAGTTCGCCAGGGCGGGAGGGCCAAGATACGCAGTATTTT
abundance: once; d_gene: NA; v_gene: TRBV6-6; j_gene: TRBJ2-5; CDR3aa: CASTITSGTQYF; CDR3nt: TGTGCCAGCACCATTACGTCGGGGACCCAGTACTTC